The clone carrying this TCR beta chain was found a few times. The antigen remains undetermined. These data come from a study of T-cell memory formation after mild COVID-19. About the study: Most TCR clusters belonged to a single donor.

Whole-study findings and limits: Later expanders leaned CD4+, whereas day 15 to 85 contracting clones were balanced CD4/CD8. Still unconfirmed is whether the second-wave clones peaking on day 37 recognized SARS-CoV-2.

TCRdb used MiXCR to reprocess the 5' RACE reads, holding one entry per CDR3 protein. The sample shows 400,000 to 500,000 distinct CDR3 sequences, 24% of them seen only once. This CDR3 is built from 14 residues. CDR1 SGHRS and CDR2 YFSETQ come from the germline V gene. The germline V and J ends were trimmed by 4 bases and 5 bases, with 16 bases remaining between them. The TCR was taken from an adult woman who had mild COVID-19 (a few samples of this study predate the infection). Cell type and time point are not known. Sequencing used PBMCs or a T cell subset sorted from them (not recorded which). This sequence joins TRBV5-1 and TRBJ2-7, with D tentatively TRBD1 (5 bases). In nucleotides, the CDR3 is TGCGCCAGCAGCCGTTGGGGCGGTACGGACGAGCAGTACTTC. This translates into CASSRWGGTDEQYF.